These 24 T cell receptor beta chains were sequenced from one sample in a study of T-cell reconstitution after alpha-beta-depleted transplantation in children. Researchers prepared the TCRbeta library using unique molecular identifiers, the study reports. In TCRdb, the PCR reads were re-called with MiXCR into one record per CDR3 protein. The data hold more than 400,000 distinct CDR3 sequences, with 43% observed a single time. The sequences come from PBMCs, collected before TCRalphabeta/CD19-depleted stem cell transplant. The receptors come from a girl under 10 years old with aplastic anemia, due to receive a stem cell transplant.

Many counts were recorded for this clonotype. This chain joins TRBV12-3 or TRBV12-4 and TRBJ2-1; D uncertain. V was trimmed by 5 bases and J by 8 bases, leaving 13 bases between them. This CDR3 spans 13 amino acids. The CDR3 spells CASSPASWDEQFF. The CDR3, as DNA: TGTGCCAGCAGTCCGGCCAGTTGGGATGAGCAGTTCTTC.

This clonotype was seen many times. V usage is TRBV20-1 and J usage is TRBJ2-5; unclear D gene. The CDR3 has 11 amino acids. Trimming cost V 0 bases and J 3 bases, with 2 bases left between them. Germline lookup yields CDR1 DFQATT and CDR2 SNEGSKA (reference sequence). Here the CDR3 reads CSAREKETQYF. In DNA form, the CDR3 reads TGCAGTGCTAGAGAAAAAGAGACCCAGTACTTC.

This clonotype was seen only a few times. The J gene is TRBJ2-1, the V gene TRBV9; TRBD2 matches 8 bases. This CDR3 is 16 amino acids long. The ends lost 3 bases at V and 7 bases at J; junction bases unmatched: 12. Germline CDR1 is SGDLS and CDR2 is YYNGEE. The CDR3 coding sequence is TGTGCCAGCAGCGACCCCGCAGCGGGAGCTCGGAATGAGCAGTTCTTC. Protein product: CASSDPAAGARNEQFF.

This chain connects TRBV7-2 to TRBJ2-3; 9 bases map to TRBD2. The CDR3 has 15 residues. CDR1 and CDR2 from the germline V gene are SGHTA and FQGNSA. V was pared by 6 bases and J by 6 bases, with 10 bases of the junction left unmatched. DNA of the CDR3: TGTGCCAGCAGTCCCAGCGGGAGGACTGCCGATACGCAGTATTTT. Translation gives CASSPSGRTADTQYF.

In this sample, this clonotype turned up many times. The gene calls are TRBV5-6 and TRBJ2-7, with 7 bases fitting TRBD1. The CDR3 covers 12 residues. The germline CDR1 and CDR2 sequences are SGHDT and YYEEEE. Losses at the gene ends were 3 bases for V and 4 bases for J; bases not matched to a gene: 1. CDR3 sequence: CASSWGQYEQYF. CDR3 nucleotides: TGTGCCAGCAGCTGGGGACAGTACGAGCAGTACTTC.

CDR3 sequence (DNA): TGTGCCAGCAGTTATTCCGACCAGGGTTCTGGGGCCAACGTCCTGACTTTC. Protein: CASSYSDQGSGANVLTF. V usage is TRBV6-5 and J usage is TRBJ2-6; possible D gene TRBD1, 5 bases. Per germline, CDR1 MNHEY and CDR2 SVGAGI. Trimming removed 3 bases from V and 1 base from J, with 13 bases in between. The length of the CDR3 is 17 residues.

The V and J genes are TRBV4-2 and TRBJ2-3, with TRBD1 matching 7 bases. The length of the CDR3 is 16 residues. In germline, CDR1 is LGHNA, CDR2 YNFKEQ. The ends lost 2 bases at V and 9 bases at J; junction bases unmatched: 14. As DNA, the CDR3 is TGTGCCAGCAGCCAAAACTACAGGGGTAGCGTAGACACGCAGTATTTT. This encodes CASSQNYRGSVDTQYF.

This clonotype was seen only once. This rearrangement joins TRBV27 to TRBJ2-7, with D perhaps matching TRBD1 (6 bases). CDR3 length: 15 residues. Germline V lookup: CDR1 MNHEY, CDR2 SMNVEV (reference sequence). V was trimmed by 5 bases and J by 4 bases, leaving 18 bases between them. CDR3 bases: TGTGCCAGCAGTGTCACAGGGAAGGGAGCATACGAGCAGTACTTC. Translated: CASSVTGKGAYEQYF.

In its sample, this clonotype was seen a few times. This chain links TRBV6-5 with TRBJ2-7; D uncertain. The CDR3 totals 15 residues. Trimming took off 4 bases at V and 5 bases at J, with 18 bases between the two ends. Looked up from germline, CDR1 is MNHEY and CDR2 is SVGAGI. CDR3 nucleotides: TGTGCCAGCAGTTCCTCCAGATTCGAGGTCCACGAGCAGTACTTC. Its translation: CASSSSRFEVHEQYF.

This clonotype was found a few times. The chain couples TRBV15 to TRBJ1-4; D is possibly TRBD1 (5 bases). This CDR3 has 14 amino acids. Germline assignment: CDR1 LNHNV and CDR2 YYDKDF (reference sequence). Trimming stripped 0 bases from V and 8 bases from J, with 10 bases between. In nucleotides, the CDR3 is TGTGCCACCAGCAGAGACCGCGGGGACGAAAAACTGTTTTTT. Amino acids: CATSRDRGDEKLFF. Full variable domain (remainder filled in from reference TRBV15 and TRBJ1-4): DAMVIQNPRYQVTQFGKPVTLSCSQTLNHNVMYWYQQKSSQAPKLLFHYYDKDFNNEADTPDNFQSRRPNTSFCFLDIRSPGLGDTAMYLCATSRDRGDEKLFFGSGTQLSVL.

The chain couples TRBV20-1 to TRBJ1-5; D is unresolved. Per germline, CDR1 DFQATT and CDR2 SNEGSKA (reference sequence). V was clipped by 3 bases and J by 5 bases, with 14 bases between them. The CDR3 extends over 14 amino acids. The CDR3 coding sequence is TGCAGTGCTAGTGGCGACCCCAGGTATCAGCCCCAGCATTTT. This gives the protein CSASGDPRYQPQHF.

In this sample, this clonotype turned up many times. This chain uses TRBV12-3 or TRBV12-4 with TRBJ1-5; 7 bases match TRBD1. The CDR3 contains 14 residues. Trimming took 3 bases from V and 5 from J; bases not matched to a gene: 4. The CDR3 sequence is CASSFARGDQPQHF. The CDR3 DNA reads TGTGCCAGCAGTTTCGCCAGGGGGGATCAGCCCCAGCATTTT.

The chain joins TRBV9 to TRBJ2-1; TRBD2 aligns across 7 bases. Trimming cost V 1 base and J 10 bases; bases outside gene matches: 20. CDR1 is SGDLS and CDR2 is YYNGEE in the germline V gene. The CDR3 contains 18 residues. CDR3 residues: CASSVSGSGLGGYREQFF. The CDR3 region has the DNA TGTGCCAGCAGCGTATCCGGTAGCGGGCTTGGAGGGTACCGCGAGCAGTTCTTC.

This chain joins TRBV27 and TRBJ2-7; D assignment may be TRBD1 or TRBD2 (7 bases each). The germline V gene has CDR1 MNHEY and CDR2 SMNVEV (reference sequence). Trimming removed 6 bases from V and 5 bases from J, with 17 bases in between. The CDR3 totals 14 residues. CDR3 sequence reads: CASRPGGEVNEQYF. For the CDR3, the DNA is TGTGCCAGCAGACCAGGGGGGGAGGTGAACGAGCAGTACTTC.

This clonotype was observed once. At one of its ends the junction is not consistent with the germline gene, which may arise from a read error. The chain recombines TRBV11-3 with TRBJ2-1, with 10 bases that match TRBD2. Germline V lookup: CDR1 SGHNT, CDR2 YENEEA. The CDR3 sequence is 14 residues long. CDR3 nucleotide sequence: TGTGCCAGCAGCAAGCGGGAGGGGGACAATGATCAGTTCTTC. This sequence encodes CASSKREGDNDQFF.

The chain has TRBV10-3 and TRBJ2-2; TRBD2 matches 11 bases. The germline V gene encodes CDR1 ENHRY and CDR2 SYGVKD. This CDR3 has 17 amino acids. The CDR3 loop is CAMMKGGLAGNTGELFF. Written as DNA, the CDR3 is TGTGCGATGATGAAAGGTGGACTAGCGGGGAACACCGGGGAGCTGTTTTTT.

CDR3 sequence reads: CASSRGDYRGDTQYF. In DNA form, the CDR3 reads TGTGCCAGCAGCAGAGGGGACTACCGTGGGGATACGCAGTATTTT. V usage is TRBV7-2 and J usage is TRBJ2-3, with TRBD2 matching 7 bases. Trimming took 5 bases from V and 6 from J; bases not matched to a gene: 11. This CDR3 is built from 15 residues. In germline, CDR1 is SGHTA, CDR2 FQGNSA. Full variable domain (outside the CDR3, taken from reference TRBV7-2 and TRBJ2-3): GAGVSQSPSNKVTEKGKDVELRCDPISGHTALYWYRQSLGQGLEFLIYFQGNSAPDKSGLPSDRFSAERTGGSVSTLTIQRTQQEDSAVYLCASSRGDYRGDTQYFGPGTRLTVL.

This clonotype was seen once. In DNA, the CDR3 is TGCAGTGCTAGAGTCCAGCCCTCTGGGGCCAACGTCCTGACTTTC. It yields the protein CSARVQPSGANVLTF. The chain combines TRBV20-1 with TRBJ2-6; unclear D gene. Germline values: CDR1 DFQATT, CDR2 SNEGSKA (reference sequence). Trimming removed 1 base at V and 0 bases at J, with 7 bases between. This CDR3 region has 15 residues.

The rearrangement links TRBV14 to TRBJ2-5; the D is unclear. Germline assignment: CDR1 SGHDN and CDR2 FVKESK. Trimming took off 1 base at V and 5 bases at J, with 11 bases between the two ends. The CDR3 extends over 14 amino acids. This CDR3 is CASSQGSLDETQYF. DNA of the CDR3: TGTGCCAGCAGCCAAGGGAGTCTAGACGAGACCCAGTACTTC.

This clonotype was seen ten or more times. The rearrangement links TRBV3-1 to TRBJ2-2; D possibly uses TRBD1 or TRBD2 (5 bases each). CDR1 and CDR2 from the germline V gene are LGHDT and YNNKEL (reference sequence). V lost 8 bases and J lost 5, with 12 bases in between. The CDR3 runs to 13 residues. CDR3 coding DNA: TGTGCCAGCTCCGGGGCGACGACCGGGGAGCTGTTTTTT. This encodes CASSGATTGELFF.

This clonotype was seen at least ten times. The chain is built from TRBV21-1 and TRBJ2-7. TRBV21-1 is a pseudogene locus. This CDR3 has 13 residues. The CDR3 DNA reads TGTGCCAGCAGCAGAATTCGGGGCTACGAGCAGTACTTC. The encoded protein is CASSRIRGYEQYF.

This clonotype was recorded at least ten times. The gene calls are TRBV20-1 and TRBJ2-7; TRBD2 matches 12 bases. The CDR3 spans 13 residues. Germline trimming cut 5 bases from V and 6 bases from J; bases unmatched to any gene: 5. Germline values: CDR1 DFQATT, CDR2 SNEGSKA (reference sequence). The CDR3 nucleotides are TGCAGTGCTCGGCCGACTAGCGGGAGCGAGCAGTACTTC. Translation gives CSARPTSGSEQYF.

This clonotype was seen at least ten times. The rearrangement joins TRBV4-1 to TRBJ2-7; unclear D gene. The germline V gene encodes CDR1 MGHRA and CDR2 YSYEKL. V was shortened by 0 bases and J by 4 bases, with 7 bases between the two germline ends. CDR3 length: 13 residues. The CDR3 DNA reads TGCGCCAGCAGCCAAGATTACGGTTACGAGCAGTACTTC. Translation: CASSQDYGYEQYF.

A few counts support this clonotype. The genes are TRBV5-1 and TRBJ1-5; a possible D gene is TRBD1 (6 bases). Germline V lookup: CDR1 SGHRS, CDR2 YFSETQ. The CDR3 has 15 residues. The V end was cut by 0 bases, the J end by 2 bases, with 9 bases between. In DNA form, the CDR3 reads TGCGCCAGCAGCTTGGAGGGGGTGCGCAATCAGCCCCAGCATTTT. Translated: CASSLEGVRNQPQHF.